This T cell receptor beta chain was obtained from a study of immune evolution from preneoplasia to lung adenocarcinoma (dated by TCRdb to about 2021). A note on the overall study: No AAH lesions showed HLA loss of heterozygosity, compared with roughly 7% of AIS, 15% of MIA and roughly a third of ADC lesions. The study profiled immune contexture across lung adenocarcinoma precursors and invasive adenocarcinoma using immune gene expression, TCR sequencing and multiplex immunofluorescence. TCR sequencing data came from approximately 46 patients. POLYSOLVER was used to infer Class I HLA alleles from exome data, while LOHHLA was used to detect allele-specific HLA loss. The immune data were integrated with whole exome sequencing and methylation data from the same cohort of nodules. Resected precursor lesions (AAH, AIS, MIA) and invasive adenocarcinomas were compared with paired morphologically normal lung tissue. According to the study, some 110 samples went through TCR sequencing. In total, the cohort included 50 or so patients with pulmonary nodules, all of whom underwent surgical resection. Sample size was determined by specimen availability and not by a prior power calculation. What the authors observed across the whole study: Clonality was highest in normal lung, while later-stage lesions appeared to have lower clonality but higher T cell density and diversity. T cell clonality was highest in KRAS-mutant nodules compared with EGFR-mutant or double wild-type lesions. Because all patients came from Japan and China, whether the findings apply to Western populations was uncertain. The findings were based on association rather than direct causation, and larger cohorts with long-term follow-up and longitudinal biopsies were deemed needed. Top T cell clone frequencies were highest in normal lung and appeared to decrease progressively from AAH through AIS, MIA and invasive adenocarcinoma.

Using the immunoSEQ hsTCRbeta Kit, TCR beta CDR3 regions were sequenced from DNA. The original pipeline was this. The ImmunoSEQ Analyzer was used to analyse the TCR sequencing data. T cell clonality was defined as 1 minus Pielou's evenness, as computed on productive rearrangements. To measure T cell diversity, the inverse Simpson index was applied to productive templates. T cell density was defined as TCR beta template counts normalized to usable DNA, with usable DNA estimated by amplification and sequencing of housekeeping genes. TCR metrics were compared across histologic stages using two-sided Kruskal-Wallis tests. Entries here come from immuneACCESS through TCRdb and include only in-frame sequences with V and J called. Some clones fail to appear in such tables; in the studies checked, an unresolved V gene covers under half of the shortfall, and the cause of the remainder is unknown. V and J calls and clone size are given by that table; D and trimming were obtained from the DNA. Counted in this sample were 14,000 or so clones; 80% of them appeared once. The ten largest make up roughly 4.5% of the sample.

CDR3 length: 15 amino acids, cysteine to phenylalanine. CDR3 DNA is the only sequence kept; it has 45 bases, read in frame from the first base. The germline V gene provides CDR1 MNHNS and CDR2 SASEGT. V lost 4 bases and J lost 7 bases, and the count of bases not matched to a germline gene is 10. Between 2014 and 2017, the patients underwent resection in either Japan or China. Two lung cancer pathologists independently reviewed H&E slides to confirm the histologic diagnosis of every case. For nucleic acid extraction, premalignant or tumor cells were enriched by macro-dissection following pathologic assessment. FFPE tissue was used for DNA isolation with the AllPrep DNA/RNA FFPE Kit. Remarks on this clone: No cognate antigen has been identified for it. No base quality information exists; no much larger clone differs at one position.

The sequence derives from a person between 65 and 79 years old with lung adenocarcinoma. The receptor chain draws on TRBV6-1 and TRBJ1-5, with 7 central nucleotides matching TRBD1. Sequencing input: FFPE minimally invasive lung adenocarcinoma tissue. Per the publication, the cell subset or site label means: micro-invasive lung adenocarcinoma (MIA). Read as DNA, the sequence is TGTGCCAGCAGTGTCTCACAGGGGATTTGGCAGCCCCAGCATTTT. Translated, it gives CASSVSQGIWQPQHF.